The 18 T cell receptor beta chains reported below all come from one sample, sequenced in a study of blood T cells in healthy people across ages. Sample-barcoded 5' priming and a J-beta primer mix drove a second PCR of roughly 7 to 11 cycles. TCRdb analysed the 5' RACE reads with MiXCR anew, one entry per CDR3 protein. The data contain fewer than 800,000 distinct CDR3 sequences, approximately 30% of them seen just once; the ten biggest clones take up 15% to 17%. The sample taken for sequencing was blood. The receptors come from a woman over 75 in good health.

The V call is TRBV20-1, the J call TRBJ2-1, with TRBD1 matching over 10 bases. The DNA end is a closer match to TRBJ2-7, so the J assignment may be wrong. Germline V lookup: CDR1 DFQATT, CDR2 SNEGSKA (reference sequence). The CDR3 is 14 residues long. As DNA, the CDR3 is TGCAGTGCACAAGGGACAGGGGACTTGTACGAGCAGTACTTC. Its translation: CSAQGTGDLYEQYF.

This clonotype was seen a handful of times. The genes are TRBV5-6 and TRBJ2-5; weak D call: TRBD1 (5 bases). The ends were cut back, 2 bases at V and 5 bases at J, with 10 bases in the middle. The CDR3 is 13 amino acids. Germline loops: CDR1 SGHDT, CDR2 YYEEEE. DNA of the CDR3: TGTGCCAGCAGCTTCAGGGTGGGTGAGACCCAGTACTTC. Encoded protein: CASSFRVGETQYF.

In its sample, this clonotype was seen a few times. The chain combines TRBV27 with TRBJ1-2; maybe TRBD1 (5 bases). The V end was cut by 3 bases, the J end by 6 bases, with 17 bases between. Germline V gives CDR1 MNHEY, CDR2 SMNVEV (reference sequence). The CDR3 length is 15 residues. The CDR3 protein is CASSFGQGPFDGYTF. CDR3 sequence (DNA): TGTGCCAGCAGTTTCGGTCAGGGACCATTTGATGGCTACACCTTC.

This clonotype was observed at least ten times. The chain joins TRBV5-1 to TRBJ2-1, with D maybe TRBD1 (5 bases). The ends were cut back, 0 bases at V and 7 bases at J, with 14 bases in the middle. The CDR3 contains 15 residues. The germline gives CDR1 SGHRS, CDR2 YFSETQ. CDR3 region: CASSLGGSGPNEQFF. In DNA, the CDR3 is TGCGCCAGCAGCTTGGGGGGCTCCGGGCCGAATGAGCAGTTCTTC.

This clonotype was seen at least ten times. CDR3 in amino acids: CSARETLSGANVLTF. The DNA of the CDR3 is TGCAGTGCTAGAGAAACCCTCTCTGGGGCCAACGTCCTGACTTTC. The J gene is TRBJ2-6, the V gene TRBV20-1; D ambiguous. V lost 0 bases, J lost 0 bases, and 6 bases lay in between. CDR1 is DFQATT, CDR2 SNEGSKA, per germline (reference sequence). The CDR3 length is 15 residues.

The sample holds many counts of this clonotype. This chain connects TRBV5-1 to TRBJ1-2, with TRBD1 identical over 9 bases. V trimming: 2 bases; J trimming: 11 bases; junction bases outside the gene matches: 10. The length of the CDR3 is 14 residues. Looked up from germline, CDR1 is SGHRS and CDR2 is YFSETQ. The CDR3 DNA reads as TGCGCCAGCAGCTTCGAGCCGGGACAGGGCGAATACACCTTC. Its translation: CASSFEPGQGEYTF.

This clonotype has at least ten counts. V and J are TRBV7-2 and TRBJ2-1, with D maybe TRBD1 (5 bases). Trimming removed 5 bases from V and 12 bases from J, with 20 bases in between. Germline values: CDR1 SGHTA, CDR2 FQGNSA. The CDR3 is 14 residues long. The CDR3 bases are TGTGCCAGCAGCGATGAGACAGCTACAATAGGGCAGTTCTTC. It is translated as CASSDETATIGQFF.

V usage is TRBV7-9 and J usage is TRBJ2-7; D tentatively fits TRBD1 or TRBD2 (5 bases each). This CDR3 is built from 14 residues. Germline values: CDR1 SEHNR, CDR2 FQNEAQ (reference sequence). Between the trimmed V and J ends, which lost 6 bases and 3 bases, there was a span of 15 bases. The CDR3 sequence is CASSGGGVSYEQYF. CDR3 bases: TGTGCCAGCAGTGGGGGTGGGGTAAGCTACGAGCAGTACTTC.

This clonotype was found many times. The CDR3 loop is CSARDLGQGTQNYGYTF. The DNA of the CDR3 is TGCAGTGCTAGAGATTTGGGACAGGGGACCCAAAACTATGGCTACACCTTC. The chain has TRBV20-1 and TRBJ1-2; TRBD1 aligns across 10 bases. The CDR3 sequence is 17 residues long. V trimming: 0 bases; J trimming: 2 bases; junction bases outside the gene matches: 9. Germline V CDR1 and CDR2: DFQATT, SNEGSKA (reference sequence).

This clonotype was picked up many times. The chain joins TRBV20-1 to TRBJ2-5, with 9 bases lining up with TRBD1. CDR1 is DFQATT and CDR2 is SNEGSKA in the germline V gene (reference sequence). This CDR3 has 15 amino acids. CDR3 DNA sequence: TGCTCCCTGGGGGCAGGACAGGGGCCTTCTTCGCAGCAGTACTTC. Its translation is CSLGAGQGPSSQQYF.

This clonotype was seen just once. The CDR3 loop reads CASSSGTGYNNEQFF. Here the CDR3 DNA reads TGTGCCAGCAGCTCCGGGACAGGGTATAACAATGAGCAGTTCTTC. The chain recombines TRBV7-9 with TRBJ2-1; 9 bases map to TRBD1. The CDR3 consists of 15 residues. Germline-derived CDR1 and CDR2 are SEHNR and FQNEAQ (reference sequence). V lost 4 bases to trimming and J lost 5 bases; unmatched junction nucleotides: 6.

This clonotype was seen repeatedly, ten times or more. This chain uses TRBV2 with TRBJ1-1; D is perhaps TRBD1 (5 bases). The CDR3 has 15 residues. Germline V lookup: CDR1 SNHLY, CDR2 FYNNEI. V gave up 6 bases and J gave up 1 base, with 15 bases separating them. CDR3 loop: CASRGPGLRNTEAFF. For the CDR3, the DNA is TGTGCCAGCAGGGGTCCGGGACTCAGGAACACTGAAGCTTTCTTT. The full variable domain, its missing parts supplied by reference TRBV2 and TRBJ1-1, is EPEVTQTPSHQVTQMGQEVILRCVPISNHLYFYWYRQILGQKVEFLVSFYNNEISEKSEIFDDQFSVERPDGSNFTLKIRSTKLEDSAMYFCASRGPGLRNTEAFFGQGTRLTVV.

There are a few counts of this clonotype. CDR3 sequence (DNA): TGTGCCTGGAGCCTTAGGGGGCGGAGCTCCTACAATGAGCAGTTCTTC. Translated, it gives CAWSLRGRSSYNEQFF. The chain employs TRBV30 and TRBJ2-1; TRBD1 matches 7 bases. Per the germline V gene, CDR1 is GTSNPN and CDR2 is SVGIG (reference sequence). Losses at the gene ends were 3 bases for V and 0 bases for J; bases not matched to a gene: 8. The CDR3 length is 16 residues. The variable domain in full, completed from reference TRBV30 and TRBJ2-1, reads SQTIHQWPATLVQPVGSPLSLECTVEGTSNPNLYWYRQAAGRGLQLLFYSVGIGQISSEVPQNLSASRPQDRQFILSSKKLLLSDSGFYLCAWSLRGRSSYNEQFFGPGTRLTVL.

This clonotype occurred many times. V gene TRBV5-4 combines with J gene TRBJ2-3, with TRBD2 matching over 13 bases. The CDR3 runs to 20 residues. Per the germline V gene, CDR1 is SGHNT and CDR2 is YYREEE (reference sequence). The junction had 14 bases not matched to a gene; V was cut back by 4 bases and J by 0 bases. CDR3 sequence reads: CASSPQTGTSGDASTDTQYF. As DNA, the CDR3 is TGTGCCAGCAGCCCCCAAACCGGGACTAGCGGGGACGCTAGCACAGATACGCAGTATTTT.

Many counts were recorded for this clonotype. V and J are TRBV12-3 or TRBV12-4 and TRBJ1-4, with D perhaps matching TRBD1 (6 bases). With 6 bases removed from V and 3 bases from J, the gap between germline ends came to 17 bases. This CDR3 is built from 16 residues. The CDR3, as DNA: TGTGCCAGCAGCCCCGGGTGGGGGGCCCCTAATGAAAAACTGTTTTTT. It is translated as CASSPGWGAPNEKLFF.

Only a few counts were recorded for this clonotype. J is TRBJ2-2 and V is TRBV30; TRBD1 is a possible D gene (6 bases). In germline, CDR1 is GTSNPN, CDR2 SVGIG (reference sequence). V was clipped by 2 bases and J by 2 bases, with 12 bases between them. The CDR3 loop spans 15 amino acids. CDR3 nucleotide sequence: TGTGCCTGGAGTCGACCGGACAGAAACACCGGGGAGCTGTTTTTT. Encoded protein: CAWSRPDRNTGELFF.

Worth noting for this clonotype: The germline gene is not matched at one end of the junction; a read error may be the cause. This chain links TRBV6-5 with TRBJ2-2; the D gene could be TRBD1 or TRBD2 (5 bases each). CDR3 size: 15 residues. Germline assignment: CDR1 MNHEY and CDR2 SVGAGI. The CDR3 sequence: CASSFQGPDTGERFF. As DNA, the CDR3 is TGTGCCAGCAGTTTTCAGGGACCCGACACCGGGGAGCGGTTTTTT.

The chain joins TRBV19 to TRBJ2-7; D may be TRBD1 (5 bases). This CDR3 has 14 amino acids. The germline V and J ends were trimmed by 1 base and 0 bases, with 7 bases remaining between them. In germline, CDR1 is LNHDA, CDR2 SQIVND (reference sequence). The CDR3, as DNA: TGTGCCAGTAGTATAGGACAGAACTCCTACGAGCAGTACTTC. This encodes CASSIGQNSYEQYF.